Presented here are 8 T cell receptor beta chains from one specimen sequenced in a study of Graves' ophthalmopathy and Graves' hyperthyroidism. TCR beta CDR3 regions were amplified from RNA transcripts. RT-PCR was first run with HTBI primers, then multiplex PCR in a second round. TCRdb re-analysed the multiplex PCR reads in MiXCR, keeping a single row per CDR3 protein. The sample holds about 220,000 distinct CDR3 sequences, 20% to 25% seen once. Sequencing used peripheral blood. The receptors derive from a woman aged 45-65 years with Graves' ophthalmopathy.

A remark on this clonotype: Relative to the germline gene, one junction end is altered; a read error may explain this. The chain recombines TRBV6-5 with TRBJ1-2; no reliable D call. Germline CDR1 is MNHEY and CDR2 is SVGAGI. This CDR3 has 14 residues. The CDR3 protein is CASSDPITNYGYTF. The CDR3 region has the DNA TGCGCCAGCAGTGACCCGATAACTAACTATGGCTACACCTTC.

This clonotype was detected once. This could be a read error, since a much larger clone is one nucleotide away. The chain recombines TRBV7-8 with TRBJ2-5; 11 nucleotides match TRBD2. There are 16 residues in the CDR3. Germline CDR1 and CDR2: SGHVS and FQNEAQ. Unmatched junction bases numbered 13, after V lost 8 bases and J lost 5 bases. As DNA, the CDR3 is TGTGCCAGCGGCCTTTCACTACTAGCGGGAGTTGAGACCCAGTACTTC. This translates into CASGLSLLAGVETQYF.

The J gene is TRBJ1-2, the V gene TRBV12-3 or TRBV12-4, with 7 bases that match TRBD1. The CDR3 has 14 amino acids. V trimming: 5 bases; J trimming: 3 bases; junction bases outside the gene matches: 6. CDR3 nucleotides: TGTGCCAGCAGTGGAACAGGGGTTGACTATGGCTACACCTTC. Encoded protein: CASSGTGVDYGYTF.

The chain links TRBV30 to TRBJ1-2; D remains unclear. Trimming stripped 4 bases from V and 4 bases from J, with 16 bases between. There are 14 residues in the CDR3. CDR1 and CDR2 (germline): GTSNPN, SVGIG (reference sequence). The DNA for the CDR3 is TGTGCCTGGATGAGGGAACGAGCAGTCTATGGCTACACCTTC. Its translation: CAWMRERAVYGYTF.

The chain carries TRBV24-1 and TRBJ2-2; D call uncertain. There are 13 residues in the CDR3. CDR1 KGHDR and CDR2 SFDVKD come from the germline V gene. Trimming took 11 bases from V and 3 from J, leaving 12 bases between them. The CDR3 loop reads CASSFEDTGELFF. CDR3 DNA: TGTGCCAGCAGCTTTGAGGACACCGGGGAGCTGTTTTTT.

This sequence joins TRBV3-1 and TRBJ2-7, with a tentative D call TRBD1 (6 bases). Trimming removed 0 bases from V and 7 bases from J, with 16 bases in between. CDR3 size: 15 residues. Germline CDR1 is LGHDT and CDR2 is YNNKEL (reference sequence). The CDR3 DNA reads TGTGCCAGCAGCCAAGAGGGGGCGAGGGGCGTTGAGCAGTACTTC. This sequence encodes CASSQEGARGVEQYF.

This clonotype was observed at least ten times. V is TRBV6-1 and J is TRBJ1-6, with TRBD1 identical over 7 bases. Germline CDR1 MNHNS, CDR2 SASEGT. There are 16 residues in the CDR3. The ends lost 6 bases at V and 8 bases at J; junction bases unmatched: 13. CDR3 DNA: TGTGCCAGCAGAACACCACGACAGGGTAGAGATTCACCCCTCCACTTT. Protein: CASRTPRQGRDSPLHF.

This clonotype was seen at least ten times. The CDR3 sequence is CASQQGPTYEQYF. The CDR3 nucleotides are TGTGCCAGCCAACAGGGGCCTACCTACGAGCAGTACTTC. The rearrangement joins TRBV2 to TRBJ2-7; TRBD1 matches at 7 bases. This CDR3 has 13 residues. Looked up from germline, CDR1 is SNHLY and CDR2 is FYNNEI. V gave up 8 bases and J gave up 2 bases; unmatched junction bases: 6. The full variable domain, in which reference TRBV2 and TRBJ2-7 provide the parts outside the CDR3, is EPEVTQTPSHQVTQMGQEVILRCVPISNHLYFYWYRQILGQKVEFLVSFYNNEISEKSEIFDDQFSVERPDGSNFTLKIRSTKLEDSAMYFCASQQGPTYEQYFGPGTRLTVT.